The 30 T cell receptor beta chains in this list originate from one sample, sequenced in a study of T cell changes during pregnancy in multiple sclerosis. Sequencing used immunoSEQ multiplex PCR; TCRdb keeps in-frame clones, though not all of them. The sample has approximately 24,000 clones; 86% are singletons. This specimen was CD8+ T cells from peripheral blood mononuclear cells, taken in the first trimester of pregnancy. The receptors were sampled from a female donor in good health, enrolled as a control in a pregnancy study.

The genes are TRBV6-1 and TRBJ1-3; no definite D call. Trimming left V 1 base short and J 9 bases short, with 16 bases between. The germline V gene encodes CDR1 MNHNS and CDR2 SASEGT. This CDR3 comprises 15 residues. The CDR3 DNA reads as TGTGCCAGCAGTGAAGGCAGGCCAGTGGGTCGCACCATATATTTT. Translated, it gives CASSEGRPVGRTIYF.

This rearrangement joins TRBV29-1 to TRBJ1-2; 7 bases line up with TRBD1. Looked up from germline, CDR1 is SQVTM and CDR2 is ANQGSEA. CDR3 length: 14 residues. Germline trimming cut 1 base from V and 3 bases from J; bases unmatched to any gene: 5. In DNA form, the CDR3 reads TGCAGCGTTGAAGGGCCAGGGACAGACTATGGCTACACCTTC. Encoded protein: CSVEGPGTDYGYTF.

This chain connects TRBV6-5 to TRBJ1-5; D remains ambiguous. Germline V gene data show CDR1 as MNHEY and CDR2 as SVGAGI. The CDR3 extends over 13 amino acids. V lost 0 bases and J lost 9, with 9 bases in between. CDR3 residues: CASSYSETGPQHF. The CDR3 DNA follows: TGTGCCAGCAGTTACTCGGAGACTGGGCCCCAGCATTTT.

The V and J genes are TRBV4-3 and TRBJ1-2; TRBD1 might be the D (5 bases). V was shortened by 0 bases and J by 4 bases, with 18 bases between the two germline ends. The CDR3 totals 17 residues. Germline CDR1 LGHNA, CDR2 YSLEER. This CDR3 is CASSQDSTAGLPYGYTF. The CDR3 DNA follows: TGCGCCAGCAGCCAAGACAGTACGGCAGGGCTCCCCTATGGCTACACCTTC.

This sequence joins TRBV4-3 and TRBJ1-5; no clear D gene. This CDR3 is 13 amino acids long. Germline CDR1 is LGHNA and CDR2 is YSLEER. V was pared by 0 bases and J by 4 bases, with 4 bases between. CDR3 in amino acids: CASSQDLNQPQHF. The CDR3 nucleotides read TGCGCCAGCAGCCAAGATCTTAATCAGCCCCAGCATTTT.

V is TRBV15 and J is TRBJ1-1; a possible D gene is TRBD1 (5 bases). Trimming left V 0 bases short and J 5 bases short, with 10 bases between. The CDR3 is 14 amino acids. Germline CDR1 and CDR2: LNHNV and YYDKDF (reference sequence). This chain's CDR3 is CATSRDQGLTEAFF. The CDR3 DNA follows: TGTGCCACCAGCAGAGATCAGGGTTTGACTGAAGCTTTCTTT.

The rearrangement joins TRBV13 to TRBJ1-2, with 7 bases aligning to TRBD1. The CDR3 contains 13 residues. J was trimmed by 4 bases and V by 4 bases; bases with no gene match: 3. Germline V CDR1 and CDR2: PRHDT, FYEKMQ (reference sequence). The CDR3 spells CASSSRQGYGYTF. CDR3 nucleotide sequence: TGTGCCAGCAGCTCACGACAGGGCTATGGCTACACCTTC. The entire variable domain, with the rest obtained from reference TRBV13 and TRBJ1-2, is as follows: AAGVIQSPRHLIKEKRETATLKCYPIPRHDTVYWYQQGPGQDPQFLISFYEKMQSDKGSIPDRFSAQQFSDYHSELNMSSLELGDSALYFCASSSRQGYGYTFGSGTRLTVV.

The rearrangement links TRBV27 to TRBJ1-2; 7 nucleotides match TRBD1. Trimming took 1 base from V and 4 from J; bases not matched to a gene: 6. This CDR3 spans 15 amino acids. In germline, CDR1 is MNHEY, CDR2 SMNVEV (reference sequence). CDR3 in amino acids: CASSLYPGGFYGYTF. The DNA for the CDR3 is TGTGCCAGCAGTTTATATCCAGGGGGATTCTATGGCTACACCTTC.

This chain joins TRBV5-5 and TRBJ1-5; TRBD1 matches at 10 bases. J was trimmed by 3 bases and V by 4 bases; bases with no gene match: 10. Germline values: CDR1 SGHKS, CDR2 YYEKEE (reference sequence). The CDR3 is 17 residues long. In nucleotides, the CDR3 is TGTGCCAGCAGCCCGTTTGCGACAGGGGGCTACAATCAGCCCCAGCATTTT. Residues: CASSPFATGGYNQPQHF.

The gene calls are TRBV12-5 and TRBJ2-3, with 7 bases identical to TRBD1. The ends lost 1 base at V and 4 bases at J; junction bases unmatched: 11. The CDR3 covers 17 residues. The germline V gene has CDR1 LGHNT and CDR2 FRNRAP. CDR3 sequence (DNA): TGTGCTAGTGGTTTGGGCACAGGGGCGAGGGAGCCAGATACGCAGTATTTT. Protein product: CASGLGTGAREPDTQYF. The complete variable domain, with remaining parts taken from reference TRBV12-5 and TRBJ2-3, reads DARVTQTPRHKVTEMGQEVTMRCQPILGHNTVFWYRQTMMQGLELLAYFRNRAPLDDSGMPKDRFSAEMPDATLATLKIQPSEPRDSAVYFCASGLGTGAREPDTQYFGPGTRLTVL.

The chain is built from TRBV7-3 and TRBJ2-3; 8 bases line up with TRBD2. Looked up from germline, CDR1 is SGHTA and CDR2 is FQGTGA. The CDR3 is made up of 15 amino acids. With 3 bases clipped from V and 5 bases from J, the junction kept 7 bases outside the gene matches. CDR3: CASSFDGGALDTQYF. CDR3 in DNA: TGTGCCAGCAGCTTCGACGGGGGGGCCTTAGATACGCAGTATTTT.

This chain links TRBV15 with TRBJ2-3; 11 positions match TRBD2. Germline-derived CDR1 and CDR2 are LNHNV and YYDKDF (reference sequence). CDR3 size: 16 residues. V lost 5 bases, J lost 4 bases, and 8 bases stayed unmatched. The CDR3 spells CATSGSSGGPSDTQYF. The CDR3 DNA reads TGTGCCACCAGCGGATCTAGCGGGGGGCCGTCAGATACGCAGTATTTT.

This clone occurred a few times. The V call is TRBV7-2, the J call TRBJ1-1; D ambiguous. CDR1 and CDR2 (germline): SGHTA, FQGNSA. V was clipped by 4 bases and J by 3 bases, with 12 bases between them. The CDR3 extends over 14 amino acids. DNA of the CDR3: TGTGCCAGCAGCTCCGGTTGGAGGGACACTGAAGCTTTCTTT. Translated, it gives CASSSGWRDTEAFF.

This clone was observed once. The chain couples TRBV4-1 to TRBJ2-1; 8 nucleotides agree with TRBD2. The length of the CDR3 is 17 residues. The germline CDR1 and CDR2 sequences are MGHRA and YSYEKL. The J segment lost 0 bases and the V segment lost 2 bases, leaving 6 bases of the junction unmatched. The CDR3 DNA sequence: TGCGCCAGCAGCCAAAGTATAGCGGGGCCCTCCTACAATGAGCAGTTCTTC. Protein product: CASSQSIAGPSYNEQFF.

This clone was picked up a small number of times. V usage is TRBV5-4 and J usage is TRBJ2-2, with D possibly being TRBD2 (5 bases). CDR1 and CDR2 from the germline V gene are SGHNT and YYREEE (reference sequence). This CDR3 is 15 amino acids long. Between the trimmed V and J ends, which lost 4 bases and 6 bases, there was a span of 16 bases. CDR3 coding DNA: TGTGCCAGCAGCCCGGGAACTAGGTCCGCCGGGGAGCTGTTTTTT. As protein: CASSPGTRSAGELFF.

The chain carries TRBV5-1 and TRBJ1-4, with 7 bases aligning to TRBD1. From germline, CDR1 is SGHRS and CDR2 YFSETQ. The CDR3 is made up of 14 amino acids. Unmatched junction bases numbered 8, after V lost 4 bases and J lost 8 bases. The CDR3 region has the DNA TGCGCCAGCAGCCTCACCACAGGGGCCGAAAAACTGTTTTTT. Its protein product is CASSLTTGAEKLFF.

This clone occurred once. The gene calls are TRBV4-3 and TRBJ1-5, with D unresolved. V lost 4 bases to trimming and J lost 7 bases, with 11 bases between them. CDR1 LGHNA and CDR2 YSLEER come from the germline V gene. The CDR3 extends over 13 amino acids. In nucleotides, the CDR3 is TGCGCCAGCAGCCCAGAGGCCTGGCAGCCCCAGCATTTT. As protein: CASSPEAWQPQHF.

The chain joins TRBV4-3 to TRBJ1-2, with D perhaps matching TRBD1 (5 bases). Germline CDR1 reads LGHNA; CDR2 reads YSLEER. This CDR3 has 16 amino acids. Trimming shortened V by 4 bases and J by 8 bases, and 23 bases separated the two germline ends. DNA for the CDR3: TGCGCCAGCAGCCCGACCCTCATGGGGCCGGTAGAAGGCTACACCTTC. It codes for CASSPTLMGPVEGYTF.

The chain joins TRBV6-4 to TRBJ2-1, with 7 bases fitting TRBD2. Germline loops: CDR1 MRHNA, CDR2 SNTAGT. The CDR3 consists of 16 residues. The trim removed 0 bases at V and 6 bases at J, leaving 8 bases unmatched. CDR3 loop: CASSDSQGGDRNEQFF. CDR3 nucleotide sequence: TGTGCCAGCAGTGACTCTCAGGGAGGGGACCGCAATGAGCAGTTCTTC.

The chain couples TRBV19 to TRBJ1-5; D ambiguous. The CDR3 is made up of 18 amino acids. V lost 0 bases to trimming and J lost 6 bases, with 21 bases between them. In germline, CDR1 is LNHDA, CDR2 SQIVND (reference sequence). Written as DNA, the CDR3 is TGTGCCAGTAGTATAGATGGTGACGAGGGAGGCGAAAGTCAGCCCCAGCATTTT. This encodes CASSIDGDEGGESQPQHF. Filled out from reference TRBV19 and TRBJ1-5, the complete variable domain reads DGGITQSPKYLFRKEGQNVTLSCEQNLNHDAMYWYRQDPGQGLRLIYYSQIVNDFQKGDIAEGYSVSREKKESFPLTVTSAQKNPTAFYLCASSIDGDEGGESQPQHFGDGTRLSIL.

This sequence joins TRBV6-5 and TRBJ1-2; 7 nucleotides agree with TRBD1. The length of the CDR3 is 15 residues. Germline CDR1 and CDR2: MNHEY and SVGAGI. The V and J ends lost 4 bases and 4 bases, in that order; junction bases with no gene match: 9. The DNA for the CDR3 is TGTGCCAGCAGTTTAGTCGTCGGACAGGTCTATGGCTACACCTTC. Its protein product is CASSLVVGQVYGYTF.

This sequence joins TRBV11-1 and TRBJ2-5, with D possibly TRBD2 on 5 matching bases. Germline CDR1 is SGHAT and CDR2 is FQDESV (reference sequence). This CDR3 comprises 15 residues. V dropped 2 bases and J dropped 0 bases, with 10 bases sitting between them. DNA of the CDR3: TGTGCCAGCAGCTTAAGTGGAGGCAACCAAGAGACCCAGTACTTC. It translates to CASSLSGGNQETQYF. Using reference TRBV11-1 and TRBJ2-5 for the parts outside the CDR3, the full variable domain is EAEVAQSPRYKITEKSQAVAFWCDPISGHATLYWYRQILGQGPELLVQFQDESVVDDSQLPKDRFSAERLKGVDSTLKIQPAELGDSAMYLCASSLSGGNQETQYFGPGTRLLVL.

This clone was detected only once. The CDR3 is CASSDGQGGNQPQHF. In DNA, the CDR3 is TGTGCCAGCAGTGACGGACAGGGGGGAAATCAGCCCCAGCATTTT. The V call is TRBV27, the J call TRBJ1-5; 10 bases map to TRBD1. This CDR3 region has 15 residues. The germline CDR1 and CDR2 sequences are MNHEY and SMNVEV (reference sequence). Unmatched junction bases numbered 5, after V lost 5 bases and J lost 4 bases.

The gene calls are TRBV19 and TRBJ1-6; 7 nucleotides agree with TRBD1. The germline gives CDR1 LNHDA, CDR2 SQIVND (reference sequence). The CDR3 has 19 residues. The V and J ends lost 4 bases and 10 bases, in that order; junction bases with no gene match: 22. The DNA of the CDR3 is TGTGCCAGTAGTAAATTACAGGGGACTCAATTGGGGTATTGGTCACCCCTCCACTTT. Protein sequence: CASSKLQGTQLGYWSPLHF. Supplemented by reference TRBV19 and TRBJ1-6, the full variable domain reads DGGITQSPKYLFRKEGQNVTLSCEQNLNHDAMYWYRQDPGQGLRLIYYSQIVNDFQKGDIAEGYSVSREKKESFPLTVTSAQKNPTAFYLCASSKLQGTQLGYWSPLHFGNGTRLTVT.

The chain is built from TRBV7-2 and TRBJ2-5, with a weak D call TRBD2 (6 bases). The V gene's germline CDR1 is SGHTA and CDR2 FQGNSA. The CDR3 has 16 residues. The ends were cut back, 4 bases at V and 1 base at J, with 16 bases in the middle. DNA for the CDR3: TGTGCCAGCAGCTGGGGCTTCCTCGGGGGCCAAGAGACCCAGTACTTC. Its translation: CASSWGFLGGQETQYF.

This sequence joins TRBV6-1 and TRBJ2-7; TRBD2 matches 7 bases. CDR1 and CDR2 (germline): MNHNS, SASEGT. V lost 6 bases and J lost 1; bases outside the gene matches: 6. The CDR3 loop spans 14 amino acids. The CDR3 DNA follows: TGTGCCAGCAGCGGGCGGGGGACTTCCTACGAGCAGTACTTC. Translating it yields CASSGRGTSYEQYF.

The chain employs TRBV5-5 and TRBJ1-1; TRBD1 might be the D (5 bases). This CDR3 comprises 13 residues. Germline V gene data show CDR1 as SGHKS and CDR2 as YYEKEE (reference sequence). V lost 5 bases to trimming and J lost 0 bases, with 8 bases between them. The CDR3 DNA reads TGTGCCAGCAGGTCAGGGATGAACACTGAAGCTTTCTTT. Protein product: CASRSGMNTEAFF.

This sequence joins TRBV10-3 and TRBJ1-1, with D tentatively TRBD1 (5 bases). The CDR3 runs to 17 residues. Trimming shortened V by 2 bases and J by 1 base, and 17 bases separated the two germline ends. Germline V lookup: CDR1 ENHRY, CDR2 SYGVKD. This chain's CDR3 is CAISEPRGGDSNTEAFF. The CDR3 coding sequence is TGTGCCATCAGTGAGCCCCGGGGAGGGGACTCGAACACTGAAGCTTTCTTT.

This sequence joins TRBV7-2 and TRBJ1-5, with a weak D call TRBD1 (6 bases). The length of the CDR3 is 13 residues. Trimming pared 5 bases from V and 8 bases from J, leaving 13 bases between. In germline, CDR1 is SGHTA, CDR2 FQGNSA. DNA for the CDR3: TGTGCCAGCAGCCAGGTAGGGGGTGAGCCCCAGCATTTT. Protein sequence: CASSQVGGEPQHF.

This clone has just one count. The chain links TRBV27 to TRBJ2-2; D is undetermined. The V gene's germline CDR1 is MNHEY and CDR2 SMNVEV (reference sequence). CDR3 length: 11 residues. Trimming left V 9 bases short and J 6 bases short, with 8 bases between. The CDR3 protein is CASARAGELFF. CDR3 coding DNA: TGTGCCAGTGCCCGGGCCGGGGAGCTGTTTTTT.